What follows describes a single T cell receptor (beta chain). A single base separates this from a much larger clone, so it may be a read error. Using a J-beta primer mix together with a sample-barcoded 5' primer, a second PCR was run for roughly 6 to 12 cycles. TCRdb used MiXCR to reprocess the 5' RACE reads, holding one entry per CDR3 protein. The sample comprises some 890,000 distinct CDR3 sequences, about 27% of which are singletons, and 10% rests with the top ten. This sample was taken from a study of blood T cells in healthy people across ages. Study at large: Per two T cells, template switching captured roughly one barcoded beta molecule.

The CDR3 totals 13 residues. V lost 5 bases and J 2 bases, leaving 9 bases between the germline ends. CDR1 is LGHDT and CDR2 is YNNKEL in the germline V gene (reference sequence). Separately, the same data were catalogued under a study of T cells of mothers and their children. From that paper: A slight, non-significant increase in overlap was found for related mother-child pairs relative to unrelated pairs.

The TCR was taken from a woman between 35 and 50 years old in good health. Material for sequencing was blood. The chain combines TRBV3-1 with TRBJ1-2; D gene ambiguous. CDR3 residues: CASSWERNYGYTF. DNA for the CDR3: TGTGCCAGCAGCTGGGAAAGGAACTATGGCTACACCTTC.